This T cell receptor (beta chain) was identified during a study of T cell changes during pregnancy in multiple sclerosis. J lost 0 bases, V lost 0 bases, and 4 bases had no gene match. Germline V CDR1 and CDR2: SGDLS, YYNGEE. The CDR3 covers 17 residues. Profiled with immunoSEQ multiplex PCR; TCRdb holds only in-frame clones, not every one. The sample records tens of thousands of clones, around 94% being singletons. Sequenced material: peripheral blood, taken in the third trimester of pregnancy. This TCR came from a female donor with multiple sclerosis, enrolled in a pregnancy study. The chain recombines TRBV9 with TRBJ2-4; TRBD1 agrees at 9 bases. The CDR3 DNA reads as TGTGCCAGCAGCGTAGGGGGACAGGGACTAGCCAAAAACATTCAGTACTTC. This gives the protein CASSVGGQGLAKNIQYF.